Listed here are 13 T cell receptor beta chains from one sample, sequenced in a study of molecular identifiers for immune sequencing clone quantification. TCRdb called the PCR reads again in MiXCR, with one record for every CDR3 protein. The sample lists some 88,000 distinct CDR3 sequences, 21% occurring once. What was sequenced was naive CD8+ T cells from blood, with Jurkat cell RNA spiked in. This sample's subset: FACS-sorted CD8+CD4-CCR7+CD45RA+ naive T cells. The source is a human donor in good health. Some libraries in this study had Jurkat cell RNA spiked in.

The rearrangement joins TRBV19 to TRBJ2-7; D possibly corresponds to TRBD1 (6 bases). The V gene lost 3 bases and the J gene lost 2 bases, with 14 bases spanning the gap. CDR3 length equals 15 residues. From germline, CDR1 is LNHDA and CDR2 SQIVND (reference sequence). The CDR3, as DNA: TGTGCCAGTAGTATGGGGGCTGGTTCGACCTACGAGCAGTACTTC. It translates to CASSMGAGSTYEQYF. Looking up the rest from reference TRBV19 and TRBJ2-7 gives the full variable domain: DGGITQSPKYLFRKEGQNVTLSCEQNLNHDAMYWYRQDPGQGLRLIYYSQIVNDFQKGDIAEGYSVSREKKESFPLTVTSAQKNPTAFYLCASSMGAGSTYEQYFGPGTRLTVT.

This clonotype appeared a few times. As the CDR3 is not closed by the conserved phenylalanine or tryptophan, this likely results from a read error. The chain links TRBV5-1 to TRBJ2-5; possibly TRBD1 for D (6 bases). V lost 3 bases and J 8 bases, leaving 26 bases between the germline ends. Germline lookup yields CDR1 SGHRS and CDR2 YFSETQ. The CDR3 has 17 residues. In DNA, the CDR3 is TGCGCCAGCAGCTCCGCGGCAGGGGTGACCACCGGGGACACCCAGTACCTC. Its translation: CASSSAAGVTTGDTQYL.

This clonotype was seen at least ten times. CDR3 loop: CASSYLQDTEAFF. The CDR3 DNA sequence: TGTGCCAGCAGTTACTTGCAGGACACTGAAGCTTTCTTT. The gene calls are TRBV6-5 and TRBJ1-1; D gene uncertain. The germline V gene encodes CDR1 MNHEY and CDR2 SVGAGI. The CDR3 consists of 13 residues. The ends were cut back, 1 base at V and 3 bases at J, with 6 bases in the middle.

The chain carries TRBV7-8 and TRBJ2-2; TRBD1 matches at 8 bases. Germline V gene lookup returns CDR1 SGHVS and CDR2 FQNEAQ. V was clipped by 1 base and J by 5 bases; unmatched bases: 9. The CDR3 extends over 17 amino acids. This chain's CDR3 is CASSLVRTGLWTGELFF. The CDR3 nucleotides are TGTGCCAGCAGCTTAGTGAGGACAGGGTTATGGACCGGGGAGCTGTTTTTT.

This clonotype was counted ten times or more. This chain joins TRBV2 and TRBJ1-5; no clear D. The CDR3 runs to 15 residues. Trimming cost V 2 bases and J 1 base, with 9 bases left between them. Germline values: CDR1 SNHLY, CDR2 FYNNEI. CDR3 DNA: TGTGCCAGCAGTGAAACAACCCACAGCAATCAGCCCCAGCATTTT. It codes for CASSETTHSNQPQHF.

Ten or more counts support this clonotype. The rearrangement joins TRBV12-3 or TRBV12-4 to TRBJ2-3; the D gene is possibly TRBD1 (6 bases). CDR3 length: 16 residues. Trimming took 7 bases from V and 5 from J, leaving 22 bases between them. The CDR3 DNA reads TGTGCCAGCAACTACCAACCGGGAACACAGGGAGATACGCAGTATTTT. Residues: CASNYQPGTQGDTQYF.

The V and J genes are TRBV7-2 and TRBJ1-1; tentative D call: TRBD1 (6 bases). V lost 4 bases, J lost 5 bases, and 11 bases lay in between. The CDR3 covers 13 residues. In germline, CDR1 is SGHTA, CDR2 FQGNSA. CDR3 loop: CASSSSTGTEAFF. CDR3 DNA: TGTGCCAGCAGCTCCTCGACAGGAACTGAAGCTTTCTTT. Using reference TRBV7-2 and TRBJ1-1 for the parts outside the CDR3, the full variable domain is GAGVSQSPSNKVTEKGKDVELRCDPISGHTALYWYRQSLGQGLEFLIYFQGNSAPDKSGLPSDRFSAERTGGSVSTLTIQRTQQEDSAVYLCASSSSTGTEAFFGQGTRLTVV.

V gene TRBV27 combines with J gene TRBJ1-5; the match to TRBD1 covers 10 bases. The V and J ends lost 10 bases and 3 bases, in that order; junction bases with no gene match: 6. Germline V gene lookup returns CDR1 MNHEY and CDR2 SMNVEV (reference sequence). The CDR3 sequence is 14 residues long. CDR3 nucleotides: TGTGCCACCGGGGACAGGGGATACAATCAGCCCCAGCATTTT. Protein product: CATGDRGYNQPQHF.

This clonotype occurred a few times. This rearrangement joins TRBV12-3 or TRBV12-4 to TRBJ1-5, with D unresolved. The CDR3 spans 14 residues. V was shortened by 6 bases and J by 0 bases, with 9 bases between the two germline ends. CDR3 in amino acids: CASRAGYSNQPQHF. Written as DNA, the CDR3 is TGTGCCAGCAGGGCAGGTTATAGCAATCAGCCCCAGCATTTT.

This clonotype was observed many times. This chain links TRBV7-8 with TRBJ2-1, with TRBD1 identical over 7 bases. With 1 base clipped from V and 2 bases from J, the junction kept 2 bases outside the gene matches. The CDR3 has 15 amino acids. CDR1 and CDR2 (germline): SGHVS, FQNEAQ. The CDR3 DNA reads TGTGCCAGCAGCTTAGTTCAGGGGGCCTACAATGAGCAGTTCTTC. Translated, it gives CASSLVQGAYNEQFF.

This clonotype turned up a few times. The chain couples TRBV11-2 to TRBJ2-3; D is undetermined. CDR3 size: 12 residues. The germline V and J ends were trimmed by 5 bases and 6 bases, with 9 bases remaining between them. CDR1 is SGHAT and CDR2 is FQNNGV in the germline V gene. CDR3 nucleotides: TGTGCCAGCAGCCCAGCCATGGATACGCAGTATTTT. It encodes CASSPAMDTQYF. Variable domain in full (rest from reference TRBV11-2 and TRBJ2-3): EAGVAQSPRYKIIEKRQSVAFWCNPISGHATLYWYQQILGQGPKLLIQFQNNGVVDDSQLPKDRFSAERLKGVDSTLKIQPAKLEDSAVYLCASSPAMDTQYFGPGTRLTVL.

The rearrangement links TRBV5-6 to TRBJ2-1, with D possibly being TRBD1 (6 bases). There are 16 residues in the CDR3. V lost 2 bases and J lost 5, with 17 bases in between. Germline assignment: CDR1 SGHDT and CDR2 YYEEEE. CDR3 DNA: TGTGCCAGCAGCTTAAATCCCCGGGACAATAACAATGAGCAGTTCTTC. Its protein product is CASSLNPRDNNNEQFF. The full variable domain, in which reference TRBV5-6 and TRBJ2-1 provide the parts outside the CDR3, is DAGVTQSPTHLIKTRGQQVTLRCSPKSGHDTVSWYQQALGQGPQFIFQYYEEEERQRGNFPDRFSGHQFPNYSSELNVNALLLGDSALYLCASSLNPRDNNNEQFFGPGTRLTVL.

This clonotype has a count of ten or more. For the CDR3, the DNA is TGTGCCAGCAGCTTAGTCTGGGGGAACGGTTTTCCGGAGACCCAGTACTTC. This sequence encodes CASSLVWGNGFPETQYF. This chain links TRBV7-2 with TRBJ2-5; D may correspond to TRBD1 or TRBD2 (5 bases each). V shed 1 base and J shed 5 bases, with 20 bases lying between them. Germline values: CDR1 SGHTA, CDR2 FQGNSA. The CDR3 totals 17 residues. The full variable domain, rest sourced from reference TRBV7-2 and TRBJ2-5, is GAGVSQSPSNKVTEKGKDVELRCDPISGHTALYWYRQSLGQGLEFLIYFQGNSAPDKSGLPSDRFSAERTGGSVSTLTIQRTQQEDSAVYLCASSLVWGNGFPETQYFGPGTRLLVL.